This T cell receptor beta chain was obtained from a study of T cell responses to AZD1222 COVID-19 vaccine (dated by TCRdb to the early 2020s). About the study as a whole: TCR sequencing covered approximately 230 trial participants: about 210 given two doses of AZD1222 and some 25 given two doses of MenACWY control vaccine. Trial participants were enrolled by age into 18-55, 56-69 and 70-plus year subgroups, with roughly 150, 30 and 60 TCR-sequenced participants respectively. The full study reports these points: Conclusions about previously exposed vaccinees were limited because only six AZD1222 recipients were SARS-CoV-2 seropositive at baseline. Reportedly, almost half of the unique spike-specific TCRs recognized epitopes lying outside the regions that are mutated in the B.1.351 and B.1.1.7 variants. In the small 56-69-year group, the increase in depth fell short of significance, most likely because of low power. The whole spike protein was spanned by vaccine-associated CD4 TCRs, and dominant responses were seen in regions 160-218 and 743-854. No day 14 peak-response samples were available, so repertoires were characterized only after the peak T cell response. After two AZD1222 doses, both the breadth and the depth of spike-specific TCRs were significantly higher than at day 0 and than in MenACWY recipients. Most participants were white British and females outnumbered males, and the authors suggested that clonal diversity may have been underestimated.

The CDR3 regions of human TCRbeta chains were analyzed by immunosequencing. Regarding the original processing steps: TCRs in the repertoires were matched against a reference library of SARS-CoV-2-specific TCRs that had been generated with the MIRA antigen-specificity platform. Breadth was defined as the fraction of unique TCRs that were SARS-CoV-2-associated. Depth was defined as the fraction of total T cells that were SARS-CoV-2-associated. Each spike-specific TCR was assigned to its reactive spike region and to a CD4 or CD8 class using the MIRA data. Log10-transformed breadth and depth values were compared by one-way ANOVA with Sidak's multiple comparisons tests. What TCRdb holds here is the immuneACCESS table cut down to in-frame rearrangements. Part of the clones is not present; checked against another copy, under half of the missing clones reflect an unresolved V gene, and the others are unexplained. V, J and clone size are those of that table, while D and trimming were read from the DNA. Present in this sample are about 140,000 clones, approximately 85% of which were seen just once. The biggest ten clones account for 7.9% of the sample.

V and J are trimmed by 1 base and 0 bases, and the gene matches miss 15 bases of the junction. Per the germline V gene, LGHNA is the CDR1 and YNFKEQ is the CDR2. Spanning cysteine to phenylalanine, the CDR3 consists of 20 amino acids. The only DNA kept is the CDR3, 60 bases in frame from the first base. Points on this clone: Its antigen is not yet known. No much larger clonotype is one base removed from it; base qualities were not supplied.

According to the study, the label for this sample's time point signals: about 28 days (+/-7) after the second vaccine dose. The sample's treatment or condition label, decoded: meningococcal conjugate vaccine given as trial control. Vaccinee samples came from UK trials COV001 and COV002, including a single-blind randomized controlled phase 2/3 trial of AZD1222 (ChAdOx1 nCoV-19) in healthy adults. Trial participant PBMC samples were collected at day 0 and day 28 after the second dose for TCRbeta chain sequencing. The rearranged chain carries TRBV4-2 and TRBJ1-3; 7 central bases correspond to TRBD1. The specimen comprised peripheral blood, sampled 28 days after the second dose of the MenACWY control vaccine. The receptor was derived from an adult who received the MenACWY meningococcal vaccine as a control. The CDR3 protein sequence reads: CASSQVWGQNDVGSGNTIYF. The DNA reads TGTGCCAGCAGCCAAGTCTGGGGACAGAATGATGTAGGCTCTGGAAACACCATATATTTT.